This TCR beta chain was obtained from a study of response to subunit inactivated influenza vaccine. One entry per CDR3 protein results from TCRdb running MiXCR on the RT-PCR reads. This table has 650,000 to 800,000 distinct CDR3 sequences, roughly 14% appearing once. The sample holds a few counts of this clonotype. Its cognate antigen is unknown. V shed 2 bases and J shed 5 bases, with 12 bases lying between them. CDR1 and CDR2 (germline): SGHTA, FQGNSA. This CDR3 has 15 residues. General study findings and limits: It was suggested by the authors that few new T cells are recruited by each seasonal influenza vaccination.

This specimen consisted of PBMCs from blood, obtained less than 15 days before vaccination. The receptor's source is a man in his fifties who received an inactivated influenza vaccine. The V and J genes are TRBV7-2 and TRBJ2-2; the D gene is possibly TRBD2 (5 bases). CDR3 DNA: TGTGCCAGCAGCTTACTGCTAGCCGATACCGGGGAGCTGTTTTTT. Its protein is CASSLLLADTGELFF.